Following are 8 T cell receptor beta chains from one sample sequenced in a study of cytomegalovirus exposure and HLA in healthy donors. Researchers ran the PCR with 60 Vbeta and 13 Jbeta primers. Clones were read by immunoSEQ multiplex PCR, and TCRdb kept only the in-frame ones, dropping some. Among under 150,000 clones listed, about 76% were seen once. Sequenced input: PBMCs. Receptor source: a woman in her thirties or forties in good health and CMV-seronegative.

This chain uses TRBV5-1 with TRBJ1-1, with 11 bases that match TRBD1. The CDR3 has 16 residues. V gave up 6 bases and J gave up 3 bases; unmatched junction bases: 10. Germline-derived CDR1 and CDR2 are SGHRS and YFSETQ. The CDR3 reads CASIEGQGVTHTEAFF. The CDR3 DNA reads as TGCGCCAGCATTGAGGGACAGGGGGTGACGCACACTGAAGCTTTCTTT.

The chain has TRBV13 and TRBJ1-3; D possibly corresponds to TRBD1 (5 bases). Between the trimmed V and J ends, which lost 2 bases and 2 bases, there was a span of 13 bases. Germline CDR1 and CDR2: PRHDT and FYEKMQ (reference sequence). This CDR3 is built from 16 residues. The chain's CDR3 is CASSLRRGLTGNTIYF. The CDR3 DNA sequence: TGTGCCAGCAGCTTACGGCGGGGACTCACTGGAAACACCATATATTTT. Variable domain in full (rest from reference TRBV13 and TRBJ1-3): AAGVIQSPRHLIKEKRETATLKCYPIPRHDTVYWYQQGPGQDPQFLISFYEKMQSDKGSIPDRFSAQQFSDYHSELNMSSLELGDSALYFCASSLRRGLTGNTIYFGEGSWLTVV.

This clone was seen a single time. The chain couples TRBV18 to TRBJ1-3; D uncertain. The V gene's germline CDR1 is KGHSH and CDR2 LQKENI. V lost 1 base and J 4 bases, leaving 11 bases between the germline ends. There are 15 residues in the CDR3. The CDR3 loop is CASSPRADHGNTIYF. DNA of the CDR3: TGTGCCAGCTCACCACGGGCTGATCACGGAAACACCATATATTTT.

The chain combines TRBV7-6 with TRBJ1-2, with TRBD1 matching over 9 bases. Germline lookup yields CDR1 SGHVS and CDR2 FNYEAQ. V lost 5 bases to trimming and J lost 14 bases; unmatched junction nucleotides: 15. This CDR3 is built from 14 residues. In nucleotides, the CDR3 is TGTGCCAGCAGCGACCGGACAGGGGCCCCTCGTATGACCTTC. Amino acid sequence: CASSDRTGAPRMTF.

This chain joins TRBV30 and TRBJ1-2, with 8 positions matching TRBD1. The J segment lost 6 bases and the V segment lost 2 bases, leaving 5 bases of the junction unmatched. The CDR3 has 13 amino acids. CDR1 GTSNPN and CDR2 SVGIG come from the germline V gene (reference sequence). CDR3 coding DNA: TGTGCCTGGAGTCGGACAGGGAGGGATGGCTACACCTTC. Its protein product is CAWSRTGRDGYTF.

The chain recombines TRBV30 with TRBJ2-3, with TRBD2 matching 10 bases. Trimming cost V 4 bases and J 2 bases; bases outside gene matches: 6. This CDR3 contains 15 residues. Looked up from germline, CDR1 is GTSNPN and CDR2 is SVGIG (reference sequence). This CDR3 reads CAWKSLAGDTDTQYF. The CDR3 DNA is TGTGCCTGGAAGAGTCTAGCGGGGGACACAGATACGCAGTATTTT.

The CDR3 sequence: CASSLERSPNQPQHF. Here the CDR3 DNA reads TGTGCCAGCAGCTTAGAGCGCAGTCCAAATCAGCCCCAGCATTTT. J is TRBJ1-5 and V is TRBV7-2; no clear D gene. Germline V CDR1 and CDR2: SGHTA, FQGNSA. The CDR3 length is 15 residues. Trimming shortened V by 1 base and J by 4 bases, and 11 bases separated the two germline ends.

The V and J genes are TRBV5-8 and TRBJ2-2; D gene unclear. With 0 bases removed from V and 3 bases from J, the gap between germline ends came to 9 bases. Germline-derived CDR1 and CDR2 are SGHTS and YDEGEE. The CDR3 contains 15 residues. The CDR3 DNA reads TGTGCCAGCAGCTTGGCCAGGATTTACACCGGGGAGCTGTTTTTT. Its protein is CASSLARIYTGELFF. Based on the CDR3 plus reference TRBV5-8 and TRBJ2-2, the full variable domain is EAGVTQSPTHLIKTRGQQATLRCSPISGHTSVYWYQQALGLGLQFLLWYDEGEERNRGNFPPRFSGRQFPNYSSELNVNALELEDSALYLCASSLARIYTGELFFGEGSRLTVL.